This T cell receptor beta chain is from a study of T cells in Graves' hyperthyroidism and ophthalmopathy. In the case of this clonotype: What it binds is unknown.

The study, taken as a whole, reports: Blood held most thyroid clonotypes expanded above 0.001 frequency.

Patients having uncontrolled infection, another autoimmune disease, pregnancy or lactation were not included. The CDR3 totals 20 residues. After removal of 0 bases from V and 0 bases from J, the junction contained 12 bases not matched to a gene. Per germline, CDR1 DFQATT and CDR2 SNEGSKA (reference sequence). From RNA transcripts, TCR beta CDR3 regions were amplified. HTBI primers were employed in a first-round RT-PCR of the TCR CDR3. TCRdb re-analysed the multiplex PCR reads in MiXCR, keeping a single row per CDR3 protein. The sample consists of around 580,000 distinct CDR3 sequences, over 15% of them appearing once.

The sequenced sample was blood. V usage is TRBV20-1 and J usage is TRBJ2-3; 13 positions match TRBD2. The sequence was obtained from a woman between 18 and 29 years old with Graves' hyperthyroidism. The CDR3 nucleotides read TGCAGTGCTAGAGAGCTTCCGGGACTAGCGGGGAAATATAGCACAGATACGCAGTATTTT. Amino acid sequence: CSARELPGLAGKYSTDTQYF.